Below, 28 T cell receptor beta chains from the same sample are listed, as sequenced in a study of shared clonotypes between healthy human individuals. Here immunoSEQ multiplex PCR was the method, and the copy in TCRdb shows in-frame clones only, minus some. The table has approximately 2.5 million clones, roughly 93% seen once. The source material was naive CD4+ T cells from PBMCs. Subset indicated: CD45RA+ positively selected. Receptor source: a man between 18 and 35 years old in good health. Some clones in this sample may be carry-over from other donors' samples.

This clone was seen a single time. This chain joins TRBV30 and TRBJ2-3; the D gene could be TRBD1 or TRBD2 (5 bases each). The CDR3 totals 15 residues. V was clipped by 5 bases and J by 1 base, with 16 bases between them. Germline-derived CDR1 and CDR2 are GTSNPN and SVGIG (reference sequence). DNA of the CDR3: TGTGCCTGGGCCCCTATCGAGGGGCGCACAGATACGCAGTATTTT. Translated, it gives CAWAPIEGRTDTQYF.

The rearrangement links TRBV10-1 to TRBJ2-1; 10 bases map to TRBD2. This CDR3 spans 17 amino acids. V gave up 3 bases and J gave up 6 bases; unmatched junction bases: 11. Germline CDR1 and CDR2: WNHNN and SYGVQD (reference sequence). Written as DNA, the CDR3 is TGCGCCAGCAGTGATGCCAAATTAGCGGGAGGCGTCAATGAGCAGTTCTTC. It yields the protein CASSDAKLAGGVNEQFF.

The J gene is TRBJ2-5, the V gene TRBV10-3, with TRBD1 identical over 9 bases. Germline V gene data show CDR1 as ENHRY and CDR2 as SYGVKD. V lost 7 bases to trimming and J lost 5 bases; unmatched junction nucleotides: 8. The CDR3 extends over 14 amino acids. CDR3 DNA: TGTGCCATCAATCCGGGACAGGGTGGGGAGACCCAGTACTTC. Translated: CAINPGQGGETQYF.

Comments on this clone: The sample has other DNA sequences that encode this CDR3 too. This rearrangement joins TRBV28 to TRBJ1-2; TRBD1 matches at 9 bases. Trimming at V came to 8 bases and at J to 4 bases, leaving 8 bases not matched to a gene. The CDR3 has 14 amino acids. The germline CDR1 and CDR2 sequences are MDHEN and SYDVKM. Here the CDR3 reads CASRTGQGGYGYTF. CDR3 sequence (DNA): TGTGCCAGCCGGACGGGACAGGGTGGCTATGGCTACACCTTC.

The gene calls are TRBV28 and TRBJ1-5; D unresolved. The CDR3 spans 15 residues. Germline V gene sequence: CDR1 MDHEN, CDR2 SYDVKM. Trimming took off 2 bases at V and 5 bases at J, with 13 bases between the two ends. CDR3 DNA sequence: TGTGCCAGCAGTTTACAAGGGCCTGTTTATCAGCCCCAGCATTTT. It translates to CASSLQGPVYQPQHF. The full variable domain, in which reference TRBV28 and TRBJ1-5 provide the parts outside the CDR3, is DVKVTQSSRYLVKRTGEKVFLECVQDMDHENMFWYRQDPGLGLRLIYFSYDVKMKEKGDIPEGYSVSREKKERFSLILESASTNQTSMYLCASSLQGPVYQPQHFGDGTRLSIL.

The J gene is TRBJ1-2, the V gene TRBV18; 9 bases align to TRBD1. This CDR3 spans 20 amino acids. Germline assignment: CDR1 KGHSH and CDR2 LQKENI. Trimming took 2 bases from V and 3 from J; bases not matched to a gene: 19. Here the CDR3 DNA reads TGTGCCAGCTCACCAAAAGAAGGGTCCGGGACAGGGCCGCGAGACTATGGCTACACCTTC. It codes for CASSPKEGSGTGPRDYGYTF.

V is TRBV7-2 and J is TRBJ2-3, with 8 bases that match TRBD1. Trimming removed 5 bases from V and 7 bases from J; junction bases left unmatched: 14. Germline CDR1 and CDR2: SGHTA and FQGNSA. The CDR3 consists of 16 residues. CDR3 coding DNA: TGTGCCAGCAGCGCCCTGGGACAGGTCACTGCGTATACGCAGTATTTT. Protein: CASSALGQVTAYTQYF.

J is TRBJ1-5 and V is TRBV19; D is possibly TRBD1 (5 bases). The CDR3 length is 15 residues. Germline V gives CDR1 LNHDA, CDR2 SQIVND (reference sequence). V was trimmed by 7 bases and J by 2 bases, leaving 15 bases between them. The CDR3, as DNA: TGTGCCAGTATGGGGACCTATTGGGGCAATCAGCCCCAGCATTTT. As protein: CASMGTYWGNQPQHF. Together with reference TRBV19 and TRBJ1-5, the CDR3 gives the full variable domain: DGGITQSPKYLFRKEGQNVTLSCEQNLNHDAMYWYRQDPGQGLRLIYYSQIVNDFQKGDIAEGYSVSREKKESFPLTVTSAQKNPTAFYLCASMGTYWGNQPQHFGDGTRLSIL.

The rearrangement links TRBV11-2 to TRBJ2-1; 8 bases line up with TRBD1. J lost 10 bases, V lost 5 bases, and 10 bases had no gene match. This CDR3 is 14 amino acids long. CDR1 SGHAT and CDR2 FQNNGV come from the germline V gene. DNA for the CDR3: TGTGCCAGCAGCCCTGACAGGGGCGCAGGGGAGCAGTTCTTC. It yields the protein CASSPDRGAGEQFF.

The CDR3 DNA reads as TGTGCCAGCAGCACCAGGGGCGGCAATCAGCCCCAGCATTTT. It yields the protein CASSTRGGNQPQHF. The chain carries TRBV7-2 and TRBJ1-5; TRBD1 is a possible D gene (6 bases). The germline CDR1 and CDR2 sequences are SGHTA and FQGNSA. Trimming shortened V by 5 bases and J by 2 bases, and 10 bases separated the two germline ends. The CDR3 sequence is 14 residues long.

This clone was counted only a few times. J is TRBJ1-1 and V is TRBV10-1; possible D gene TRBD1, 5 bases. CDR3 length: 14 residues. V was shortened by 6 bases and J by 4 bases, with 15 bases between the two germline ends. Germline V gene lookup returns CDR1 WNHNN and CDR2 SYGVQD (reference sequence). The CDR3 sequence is CASRIRDAGTEAFF. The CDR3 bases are TGCGCCAGCAGGATCAGGGACGCGGGCACTGAAGCTTTCTTT.

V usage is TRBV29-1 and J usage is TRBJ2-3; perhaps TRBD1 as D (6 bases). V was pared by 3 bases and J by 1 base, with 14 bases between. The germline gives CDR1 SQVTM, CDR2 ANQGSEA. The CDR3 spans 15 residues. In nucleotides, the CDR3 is TGCAGCGTTGACCCAACAGGGCCCCGCACAGATACGCAGTATTTT. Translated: CSVDPTGPRTDTQYF.

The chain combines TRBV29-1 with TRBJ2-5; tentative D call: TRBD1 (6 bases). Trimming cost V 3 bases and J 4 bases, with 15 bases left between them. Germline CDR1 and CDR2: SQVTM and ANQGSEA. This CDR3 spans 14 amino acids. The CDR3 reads CSVEDTGFGETQYF. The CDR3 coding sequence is TGCAGCGTTGAGGACACAGGGTTCGGAGAGACCCAGTACTTC.

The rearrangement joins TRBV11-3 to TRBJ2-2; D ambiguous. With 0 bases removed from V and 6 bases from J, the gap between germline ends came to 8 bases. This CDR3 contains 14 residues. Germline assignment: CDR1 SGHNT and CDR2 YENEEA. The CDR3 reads CASSLDRGPGELFF. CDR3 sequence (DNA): TGTGCCAGCAGCTTAGATCGAGGACCCGGGGAGCTGTTTTTT. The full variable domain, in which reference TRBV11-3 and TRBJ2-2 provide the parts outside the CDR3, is EAGVVQSPRYKIIEKKQPVAFWCNPISGHNTLYWYLQNLGQGPELLIRYENEEAVDDSQLPKDRFSAERLKGVDSTLKIQPAELGDSAVYLCASSLDRGPGELFFGEGSRLTVL.

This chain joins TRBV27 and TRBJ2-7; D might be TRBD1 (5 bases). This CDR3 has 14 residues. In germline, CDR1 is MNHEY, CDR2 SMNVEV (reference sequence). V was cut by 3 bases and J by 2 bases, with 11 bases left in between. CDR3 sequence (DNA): TGTGCCAGCAGTTTCCTACAGGCAACCTACGAGCAGTACTTC. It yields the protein CASSFLQATYEQYF.

CDR3 sequence: CASSFRDYTDTQYF. In DNA form, the CDR3 reads TGTGCCAGCAGCTTCCGGGACTACACAGATACGCAGTATTTT. V is TRBV5-4 and J is TRBJ2-3, with 7 bases that match TRBD2. The CDR3 runs to 14 residues. V gave up 2 bases and J gave up 2 bases; unmatched junction bases: 2. The germline CDR1 and CDR2 sequences are SGHNT and YYREEE (reference sequence). The full variable domain, rest sourced from reference TRBV5-4 and TRBJ2-3, is ETGVTQSPTHLIKTRGQQVTLRCSSQSGHNTVSWYQQALGQGPQFIFQYYREEENGRGNFPPRFSGLQFPNYSSELNVNALELDDSALYLCASSFRDYTDTQYFGPGTRLTVL.

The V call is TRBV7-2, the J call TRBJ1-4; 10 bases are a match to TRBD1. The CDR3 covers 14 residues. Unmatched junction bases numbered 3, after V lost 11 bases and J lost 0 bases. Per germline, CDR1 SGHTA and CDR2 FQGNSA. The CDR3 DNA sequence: TGTGCCGGGGGGACAGGGGCAACTAATGAAAAACTGTTTTTT. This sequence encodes CAGGTGATNEKLFF.

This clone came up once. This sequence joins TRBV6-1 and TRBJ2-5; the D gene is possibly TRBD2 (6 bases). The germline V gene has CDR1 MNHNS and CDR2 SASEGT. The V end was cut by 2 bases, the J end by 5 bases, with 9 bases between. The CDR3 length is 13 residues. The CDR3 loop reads CASSERGRETQYF. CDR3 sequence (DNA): TGTGCCAGCAGTGAACGAGGGAGGGAGACCCAGTACTTC.

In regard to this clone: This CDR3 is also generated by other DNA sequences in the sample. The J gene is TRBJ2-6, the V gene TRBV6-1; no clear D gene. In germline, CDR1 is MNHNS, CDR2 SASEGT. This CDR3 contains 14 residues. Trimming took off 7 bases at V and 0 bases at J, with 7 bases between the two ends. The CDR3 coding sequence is TGTGCCAGCACGTCCGGCTCTGGGGCCAACGTCCTGACTTTC. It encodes CASTSGSGANVLTF.

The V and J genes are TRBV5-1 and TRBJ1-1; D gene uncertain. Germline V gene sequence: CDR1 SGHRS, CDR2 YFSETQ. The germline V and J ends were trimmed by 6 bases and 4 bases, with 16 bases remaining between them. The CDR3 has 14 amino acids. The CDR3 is CASTKGGLGTEAFF. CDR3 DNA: TGCGCCAGCACTAAGGGTGGCTTGGGCACTGAAGCTTTCTTT.

The CDR3 coding sequence is TGTGCCAGCAGACAGACCGGGACCTTCAACACCGGGGAGCTGTTTTTT. Residues: CASRQTGTFNTGELFF. V and J are TRBV6-4 and TRBJ2-2; the D call may be TRBD1 or TRBD2 (5 bases each). Germline values: CDR1 MRHNA, CDR2 SNTAGT. There are 16 residues in the CDR3. V lost 6 bases and J 2 bases, leaving 16 bases between the germline ends.

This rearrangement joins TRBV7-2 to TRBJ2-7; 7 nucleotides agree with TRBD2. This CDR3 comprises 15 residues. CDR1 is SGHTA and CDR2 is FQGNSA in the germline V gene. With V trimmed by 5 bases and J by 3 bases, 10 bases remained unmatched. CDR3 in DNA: TGTGCCAGCAGCATTAGTGCGGGAGAGGACTACGAGCAGTACTTC. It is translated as CASSISAGEDYEQYF.

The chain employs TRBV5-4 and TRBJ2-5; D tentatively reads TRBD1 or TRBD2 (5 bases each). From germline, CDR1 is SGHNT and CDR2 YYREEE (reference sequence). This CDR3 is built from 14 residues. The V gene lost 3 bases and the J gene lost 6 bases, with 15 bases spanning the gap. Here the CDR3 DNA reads TGTGCCAGCAGCTCACCCGGGACGACGCAGACCCAGTACTTC. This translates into CASSSPGTTQTQYF.

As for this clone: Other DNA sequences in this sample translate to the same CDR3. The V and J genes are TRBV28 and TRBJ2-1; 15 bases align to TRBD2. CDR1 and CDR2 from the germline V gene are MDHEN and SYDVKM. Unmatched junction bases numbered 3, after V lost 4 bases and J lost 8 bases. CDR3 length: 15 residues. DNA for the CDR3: TGTGCCAGCAGTTCGAGGACTAGCGGGAGGGATGAGCAGTTCTTC. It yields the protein CASSSRTSGRDEQFF.

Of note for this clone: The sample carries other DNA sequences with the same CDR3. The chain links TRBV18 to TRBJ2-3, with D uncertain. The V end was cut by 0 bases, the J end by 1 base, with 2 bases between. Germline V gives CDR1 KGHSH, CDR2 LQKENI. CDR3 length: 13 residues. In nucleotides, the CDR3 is TGTGCCAGCTCACCACCCGGCACAGATACGCAGTATTTT. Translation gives CASSPPGTDTQYF.

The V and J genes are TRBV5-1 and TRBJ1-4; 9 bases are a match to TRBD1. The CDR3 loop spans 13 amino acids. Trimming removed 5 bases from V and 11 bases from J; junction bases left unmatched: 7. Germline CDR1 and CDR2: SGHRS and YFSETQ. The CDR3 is CASSFPGQGKLFF. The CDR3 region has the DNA TGCGCCAGCAGTTTCCCGGGACAGGGTAAACTGTTTTTT.

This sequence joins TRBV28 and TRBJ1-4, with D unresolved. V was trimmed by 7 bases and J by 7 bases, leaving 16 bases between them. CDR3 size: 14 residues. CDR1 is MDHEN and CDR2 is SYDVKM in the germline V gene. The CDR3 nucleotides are TGTGCCAGCACCCCAGGTGGGCAGGTTGAAAAACTGTTTTTT. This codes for CASTPGGQVEKLFF.

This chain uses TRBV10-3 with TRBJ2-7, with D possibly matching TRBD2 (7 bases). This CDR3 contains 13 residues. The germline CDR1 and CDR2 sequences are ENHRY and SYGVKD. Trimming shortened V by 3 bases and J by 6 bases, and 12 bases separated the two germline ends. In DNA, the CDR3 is TGTGCCATCAGTGACCGGGGGGCGGTCGAGCAGTACTTC. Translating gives CAISDRGAVEQYF.